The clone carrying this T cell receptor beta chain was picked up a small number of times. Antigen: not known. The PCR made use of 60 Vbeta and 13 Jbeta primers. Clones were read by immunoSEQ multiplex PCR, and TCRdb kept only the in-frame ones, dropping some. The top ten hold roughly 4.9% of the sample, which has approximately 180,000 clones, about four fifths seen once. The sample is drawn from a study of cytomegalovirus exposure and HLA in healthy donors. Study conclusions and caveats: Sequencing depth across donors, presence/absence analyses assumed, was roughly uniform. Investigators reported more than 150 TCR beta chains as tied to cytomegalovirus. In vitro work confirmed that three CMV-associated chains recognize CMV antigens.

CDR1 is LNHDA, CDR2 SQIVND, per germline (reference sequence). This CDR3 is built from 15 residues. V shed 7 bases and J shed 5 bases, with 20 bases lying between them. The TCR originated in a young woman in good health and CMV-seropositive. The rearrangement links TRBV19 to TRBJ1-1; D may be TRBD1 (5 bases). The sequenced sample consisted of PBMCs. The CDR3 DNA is TGTGCCAGTACTAACCATGGGGGAGGCTGGACTGAAGCTTTCTTT. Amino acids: CASTNHGGGWTEAFF.